This T cell receptor (beta chain) was sequenced during a study of cytomegalovirus exposure and HLA in healthy donors. Study results and limitations: Available immune exposure information covered CMV serostatus only. Confirmation in vitro established that a few CMV-associated chains were specific for CMV antigens. A later analysis linked a missense variant in DCLRE1C to the trimming of TCR beta V and J genes.

PCR employed 60 Vbeta and 13 Jbeta primers. Only in-frame clones appear in the TCRdb table, and some are missing; sequencing was by immunoSEQ multiplex PCR. The sample lists 35,000 to 50,000 clones; around 65% were seen once. J was trimmed by 7 bases and V by 6 bases; bases with no gene match: 6. The germline gives CDR1 MDHEN, CDR2 SYDVKM. The CDR3 runs to 14 residues. Concerning this clone: As yet, its antigen is unknown.

The sequence derives from a human donor in good health. The chain joins TRBV28 to TRBJ2-5; 12 nucleotides match TRBD1. Sequencing was performed on PBMCs. This CDR3 reads CASRGQGAPGTQYF. CDR3 sequence (DNA): TGTGCCAGCAGGGGACAGGGGGCGCCTGGGACCCAGTACTTC. The variable domain in full, with the rest retrieved from reference TRBV28 and TRBJ2-5, is DVKVTQSSRYLVKRTGEKVFLECVQDMDHENMFWYRQDPGLGLRLIYFSYDVKMKEKGDIPEGYSVSREKKERFSLILESASTNQTSMYLCASRGQGAPGTQYFGPGTRLLVL.